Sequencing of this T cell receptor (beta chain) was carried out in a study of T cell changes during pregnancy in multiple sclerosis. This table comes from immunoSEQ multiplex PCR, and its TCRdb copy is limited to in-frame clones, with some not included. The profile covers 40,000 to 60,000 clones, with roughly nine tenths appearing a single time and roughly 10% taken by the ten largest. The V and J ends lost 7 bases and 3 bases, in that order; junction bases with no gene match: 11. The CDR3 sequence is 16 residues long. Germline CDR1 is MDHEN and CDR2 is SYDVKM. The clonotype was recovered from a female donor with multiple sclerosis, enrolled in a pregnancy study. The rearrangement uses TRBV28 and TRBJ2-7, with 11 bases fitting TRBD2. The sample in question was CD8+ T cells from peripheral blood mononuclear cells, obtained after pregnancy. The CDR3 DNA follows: TGTGCCAGCACCCTACTCCTAGCGGGGGGTAACTACGAGCAGTACTTC. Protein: CASTLLLAGGNYEQYF.